Listed below are T cell receptor beta chains from one sample, sequenced in a study of cytomegalovirus exposure and HLA in healthy donors. Sequencing was performed with immunoSEQ multiplex PCR; in TCRdb, only in-frame clones are kept and a portion is missing. The repertoire consists of 150,000 to 200,000 clones, with roughly 87% occurring once and the leading ten covering 3.5% to 5%. The sequencing sample was made of PBMCs. All receptors derive from a middle-aged man in good health and CMV-seropositive. Both conserved end residues are part of each CDR3. A D gene is named only where the DNA matches it firmly. Clone size is not always given. Where it is, it says once, few, many or a class for expanded clones.

j_gene | v_gene | abundance | d_gene | CDR3aa | CDR3nt
TRBJ2-2 | TRBV12-5 | few | - | CASAPPRGTNTGELFF | TGTGCTAGTGCCCCCCCTCGAGGAACGAACACCGGGGAGCTGTTTTTT
TRBJ1-2 | TRBV4-3 | few | - | CASSQVGRGNGYTF | TGCGCCAGCAGCCAAGTAGGCCGAGGCAATGGCTACACCTTC
TRBJ2-6 | TRBV13 | - | - | CASSQAGANVLTF | TGTGCCAGCAGTCAGGCTGGGGCCAACGTCCTGACTTTC
TRBJ2-1 | TRBV6-1 | - | TRBD2 | CASSELPRGDEQFF | TGTGCCAGCAGTGAATTGCCGCGGGGGGACGAGCAGTTCTTC
TRBJ2-3 | TRBV6-5 | few | - | CASSDSFTDTQYF | TGTGCCAGCAGTGACTCCTTTACAGATACGCAGTATTTT
TRBJ2-2 | TRBV11-2 | - | TRBD1 | CASSLAQGEYKAGELFF | TGTGCCAGCAGCTTAGCACAGGGGGAGTATAAGGCCGGGGAGCTGTTTTTT
TRBJ2-7 | TRBV30 | - | TRBD2 | CAWRGSGGFYEQYF | TGTGCCTGGAGGGGGAGCGGGGGCTTCTACGAGCAGTACTTC
TRBJ2-5 | TRBV5-4 | - | - | CASSSPLKYQETQYF | TGTGCCAGCAGCTCCCCACTCAAGTACCAAGAGACCCAGTACTTC
TRBJ2-5 | TRBV6-1 | - | TRBD2 | CASRVAGMGQETQYF | TGTGCCAGCAGGGTAGCGGGGATGGGACAAGAGACCCAGTACTTC
TRBJ2-5 | TRBV25-1 | - | TRBD2 | CASSGLAGMAQYF | TGTGCCAGCTCCGGACTAGCGGGAATGGCCCAGTACTTC
TRBJ2-1 | TRBV30 | - | TRBD2 | CAWTSGNENEQFF | TGTGCCTGGACTAGCGGGAATGAGAATGAGCAGTTCTTC
TRBJ2-3 | TRBV5-1 | - | TRBD1 | CASSWTGVSTDTQYF | TGCGCCAGCAGCTGGACAGGGGTGAGCACAGATACGCAGTATTTT
TRBJ2-1 | TRBV6-5 | - | - | CASSVDSQRYNEQFF | TGTGCCAGCAGTGTCGACAGCCAGCGTTACAATGAGCAGTTCTTC
TRBJ1-4 | TRBV6-1 | - | TRBD1 | CASSDTGVQEKLFF | TGTGCCAGCAGTGACACAGGGGTTCAGGAAAAACTGTTTTTT
TRBJ1-6 | TRBV10-1 | - | TRBD1 | CASSEKGARNSPLHF | TGCGCCAGCAGTGAGAAGGGGGCGAGGAATTCACCCCTCCACTTT
TRBJ2-2 | TRBV5-1 | few | TRBD2 | CASGSWLAVTGELFF | TGCGCCAGCGGCTCTTGGCTAGCGGTAACCGGGGAGCTGTTTTTT
TRBJ1-3 | TRBV9 | - | - | CASSLASGNAGNTIYF | TGTGCCAGCAGTCTAGCATCGGGGAATGCTGGAAACACCATATATTTT
TRBJ2-3 | TRBV5-1 | - | - | CASSQSDTQYF | TGCGCCAGCAGTCAGTCAGATACGCAGTATTTT
TRBJ1-3 | TRBV28 | - | TRBD1 | CASSFQGASGNTIYF | TGTGCCAGCAGTTTTCAGGGGGCATCTGGAAACACCATATATTTT
TRBJ1-2 | TRBV14 | few | TRBD1 | CASSPGTGGTYGYTF | TGTGCCAGCAGCCCAGGAACAGGGGGAACCTATGGCTACACCTTC
TRBJ1-1 | TRBV9 | - | - | CASSVDDGGGDTEAFF | TGTGCCAGCAGCGTAGATGATGGCGGGGGGGACACTGAAGCTTTCTTT
TRBJ1-5 | TRBV6-1 | once | - | CASSVVAGNQPQHF | TGTGCCAGCAGTGTTGTAGCTGGCAATCAGCCCCAGCATTTT
TRBJ2-1 | TRBV7-9 | once | TRBD1 | CASSFGQGEYNEQFF | TGTGCCAGCAGCTTTGGACAGGGTGAATACAATGAGCAGTTCTTC
TRBJ2-1 | TRBV2 | - | - | CASSETAYNEQFF | TGTGCCAGCAGTGAAACGGCCTACAATGAGCAGTTCTTC
TRBJ2-1 | TRBV27 | - | - | CASSLGPLNEQFF | TGTGCCAGCAGTTTAGGGCCTCTCAATGAGCAGTTCTTC
TRBJ1-6 | TRBV6-5 | - | TRBD1 | CASSYSGQGSGSPLHF | TGTGCCAGCAGTTACTCGGGACAGGGTTCGGGATCACCCCTCCACTTT
TRBJ2-1 | TRBV19 | - | TRBD2 | CASQLPGLAGFNEQFF | TGTGCCAGCCAACTCCCGGGACTAGCGGGGTTCAATGAGCAGTTCTTC
TRBJ1-2 | TRBV6-5 | - | TRBD1 | CASSYSSGGESGYTF | TGTGCCAGCAGTTACTCGTCAGGGGGCGAGAGTGGCTACACCTTC
TRBJ1-1 | TRBV11-2 | - | - | CASSLALNTEAFF | TGTGCCAGCAGCTTAGCTTTGAACACTGAAGCTTTCTTT
TRBJ1-6 | TRBV7-2 | - | - | CASSIQVAPLHF | TGTGCCAGCAGCATCCAGGTCGCACCCCTCCACTTT
TRBJ2-2 | TRBV7-2 | - | - | CASSAQGTGELFF | TGTGCCAGCAGCGCTCAGGGAACCGGGGAGCTGTTTTTT
TRBJ1-6 | TRBV7-3 | - | - | CASSLQGSSYNSPLHF | TGTGCCAGCAGCTTGCAGGGGAGCTCCTATAATTCACCCCTCCACTTT
TRBJ1-1 | TRBV30 | - | - | CAWSGGRNTEAFF | TGTGCCTGGAGTGGGGGGCGGAACACTGAAGCTTTCTTT
TRBJ2-7 | TRBV6-5 | - | TRBD1 | CASSVTGGGEQYF | TGTGCCAGCAGTGTAACAGGGGGCGGTGAGCAGTACTTC
TRBJ2-5 | TRBV6-5 | once | TRBD1 | CASSYVAGGGETQYF | TGTGCCAGCAGTTACGTCGCAGGGGGCGGGGAGACCCAGTACTTC
TRBJ1-2 | TRBV16 | - | TRBD1 | CASSQSTGRGGYTF | TGTGCCAGCAGCCAATCGACAGGGAGAGGTGGCTACACCTTC
TRBJ2-7 | TRBV5-6 | - | TRBD1 | CASSPGTGPYEQYF | TGTGCCAGCAGCCCCGGGACAGGTCCGTACGAGCAGTACTTC
TRBJ1-5 | TRBV18 | - | TRBD1 | CASSPGQASQPQHF | TGTGCCAGCTCACCAGGACAGGCCTCTCAGCCCCAGCATTTT
TRBJ1-2 | TRBV29-1 | - | - | CSVVGGNGYTF | TGCAGCGTTGTCGGGGGGAATGGCTACACCTTC
TRBJ1-4 | TRBV25-1 | - | TRBD1 | CASSRPGTVSEKLFF | TGTGCCAGCAGCAGACCTGGGACAGTATCTGAAAAACTGTTTTTT
TRBJ2-2 | TRBV4-3 | - | - | CASSQEQGRNTGELFF | TGCGCCAGCAGCCAAGAGCAGGGTCGGAACACCGGGGAGCTGTTTTTT
TRBJ1-5 | TRBV9 | once | TRBD1 | CASSAQGAPLNQPQHF | TGTGCCAGCAGCGCACAGGGGGCCCCCCTAAATCAGCCCCAGCATTTT
TRBJ1-6 | TRBV28 | - | - | CASTLRGIGNSPLHF | TGTGCCAGCACCCTTCGGGGGATAGGCAATTCACCCCTCCACTTT
TRBJ2-7 | TRBV28 | - | TRBD1 | CASSTGTGGYEQYF | TGTGCCAGCAGCACCGGGACAGGGGGGTACGAGCAGTACTTC
TRBJ2-1 | TRBV28 | - | TRBD2 | CASTTSGRNNEQFF | TGTGCCAGCACCACTAGCGGGAGGAATAATGAGCAGTTCTTC
TRBJ1-1 | TRBV19 | - | - | CASRLDRLNTEAFF | TGTGCCAGTAGACTAGACAGGCTGAACACTGAAGCTTTCTTT
TRBJ1-4 | TRBV6-5 | few | - | CASTSGEKLFF | TGTGCCAGCACTAGTGGCGAAAAACTGTTTTTT
TRBJ1-4 | TRBV6-6 | few | TRBD1 | CASSYSGTGSEKLFF | TGTGCCAGCAGTTACTCCGGGACAGGCTCTGAAAAACTGTTTTTT
TRBJ2-3 | TRBV7-9 | - | - | CASSLTGPTDTQYF | TGTGCCAGCAGCCTCACAGGCCCCACAGATACGCAGTATTTT